This TCR beta chain was found in a study of Ad26.COV2.S vaccination and SARS-CoV-2 variants. Study context: Ad26.COV2.S was injected intramuscularly once or twice, 56 days apart.

Generated by immunoSEQ multiplex PCR, the TCRdb table keeps only in-frame clones and is missing some. The sample yields over 250,000 clones, around 87% seen once. The V gene's germline CDR1 is SGHDT and CDR2 YYEEEE. The ends lost 4 bases at V and 1 base at J; junction bases unmatched: 5. The CDR3 length is 16 residues. Noted treatment: approximately 18 received Ad26.COV2.S at low or high dose, single or two shots; about 5 received placebo; per-sample allocation not given. Collection of samples fell on day 63 after the first vaccine or placebo injection. An 18-55-year-old adult in Boston served as donor.

The J gene is TRBJ2-2, the V gene TRBV5-6; TRBD2 aligns across 9 bases. Sequences were derived from peripheral blood, sampled in a trial of Ad26.COV2.S vaccine versus placebo. The sequence was collected from a person between 18 and 65 years old who received the Ad26.COV2.S COVID-19 vaccine or a placebo. Here the CDR3 reads CASSLLTSGNTGELFF. The CDR3 DNA sequence: TGTGCCAGCAGCCTTTTGACTAGCGGGAACACCGGGGAGCTGTTTTTT.